The T cell receptor (beta chain) under discussion was sequenced for a study of human thymus T cells. Some clones are missing from TCRdb's copy, which holds only in-frame ones; the method was immunoSEQ multiplex PCR. The sample contains 45,000 to 50,000 clones, 85% to 95% of which appear only once. All donors were healthy Finnish infants who were undergoing corrective surgery to treat congenital heart defects. No fixed cell number was used; all available blood leukocytes supplied DNA. Of note for this clone: No antigen is known for it.

Notes on the study in general: Gene usage for V and J segments appeared biased in thymic and blood repertoires.

The trim removed 7 bases at V and 4 bases at J, leaving 8 bases unmatched. Germline V lookup: CDR1 SGDLS, CDR2 YYNGEE. The CDR3 is made up of 13 amino acids. Sequencing was done on a sample of blood. J is TRBJ2-7 and V is TRBV9, with 7 bases lining up with TRBD2. The clonotype originates from a girl under three years old with a congenital heart defect but otherwise immunologically healthy. CDR3 sequence reads: CASRGVGWYEQYF. In nucleotides, the CDR3 is TGTGCCAGCCGGGGGGTGGGGTGGTACGAGCAGTACTTC.